The 7 T cell receptor beta chains presented below share a single source sample, sequenced in a study of blood T cell repertoires in COVID-19. The assay was immunoSEQ multiplex PCR, and TCRdb's table has in-frame clones only and misses some. In the table there are fewer than 60,000 clones, 70% to 85% of which are singletons. Sequences were obtained from peripheral blood. Receptors were obtained from a man in his 70s with acute or convalescent COVID-19.

The CDR3 loop reads CASKIGVGNTIYF. The CDR3 nucleotides read TGTGCCAGCAAAATCGGGGTTGGAAACACCATATATTTT. The chain is built from TRBV2 and TRBJ1-3; no definite D call. Germline CDR1 and CDR2: SNHLY and FYNNEI. Trimming took off 7 bases at V and 3 bases at J, with 10 bases between the two ends. There are 13 residues in the CDR3. The variable domain in full, completed from reference TRBV2 and TRBJ1-3, reads EPEVTQTPSHQVTQMGQEVILRCVPISNHLYFYWYRQILGQKVEFLVSFYNNEISEKSEIFDDQFSVERPDGSNFTLKIRSTKLEDSAMYFCASKIGVGNTIYFGEGSWLTVV.

The chain is built from TRBV5-5 and TRBJ2-2; 9 positions match TRBD1. This CDR3 is 16 amino acids long. Germline V CDR1 and CDR2: SGHKS, YYEKEE (reference sequence). J lost 4 bases, V lost 4 bases, and 8 bases had no gene match. The DNA for the CDR3 is TGTGCCAGCAGCGTAGGTCCGACAGGGGGCACCGGGGAGCTGTTTTTT. Amino acid sequence: CASSVGPTGGTGELFF.

Only one count was recorded for this clone. The chain joins TRBV2 to TRBJ2-7; D ambiguous. The V end lost 6 bases, the J end lost 2 bases, and 11 bases lay between the germline ends. The CDR3 is 13 amino acids. Germline loops: CDR1 SNHLY, CDR2 FYNNEI. In DNA form, the CDR3 reads TGTGCCAGCAGGCCCTTGAAGCCCTACGAGCAGTACTTC. Its translation: CASRPLKPYEQYF.

V is TRBV6-6 and J is TRBJ2-1; 8 nucleotides align to TRBD1. The germline V gene encodes CDR1 MNHNY and CDR2 SVGAGI (reference sequence). This CDR3 contains 15 residues. The trim removed 2 bases at V and 8 bases at J, leaving 8 bases unmatched. CDR3 DNA: TGTGCCAGCAGTTACGAGGCAGGGGGCCGGTATGAGCAGTTCTTC. Protein product: CASSYEAGGRYEQFF.

This sequence joins TRBV27 and TRBJ2-4; 7 bases are a match to TRBD1. The CDR3 sequence is 14 residues long. The germline V gene encodes CDR1 MNHEY and CDR2 SMNVEV (reference sequence). The V gene end was trimmed by 7 bases and the J gene end by 3 bases; junction bases not matched to a gene: 6. CDR3 in DNA: TGTGCCAGCACTAGGGGGCAGGGCAAAAACATTCAGTACTTC. This translates into CASTRGQGKNIQYF.

Comments on this clone: Other nucleotide sequences in the sample specify the same CDR3. The chain employs TRBV7-9 and TRBJ2-5, with a weak D call TRBD2 (5 bases). Trimming left V 6 bases short and J 4 bases short, with 9 bases between. CDR3 size: 12 residues. The V gene's germline CDR1 is SEHNR and CDR2 FQNEAQ (reference sequence). This chain's CDR3 is CASSPEGETQYF. Here the CDR3 DNA reads TGTGCCAGCAGTCCCGAGGGAGAGACCCAGTACTTC.

This sequence joins TRBV30 and TRBJ1-1; no definite D call. V gave up 0 bases and J gave up 4 bases, with 6 bases separating them. Germline CDR1 GTSNPN, CDR2 SVGIG (reference sequence). CDR3 size: 12 residues. CDR3 sequence: CAWSVGSTEAFF. CDR3 DNA sequence: TGTGCCTGGAGTGTGGGCAGCACTGAAGCTTTCTTT.